These T cell receptor beta chains were read from a single sample in a study of blood T cell repertoires in COVID-19. Sequencing used immunoSEQ multiplex PCR; TCRdb keeps in-frame clones, though not all of them. Among about 150,000 clones listed, around four fifths were seen once. The sequenced sample was peripheral blood. The receptors were gathered from a human donor in a cohort sampled during active COVID-19. Both conserved end residues are part of each CDR3. The D gene is left open where the match is weak. Part of the rows lack a size; the others show once, few, many or a class for expanded clones.

>NA|TRBV30|NA|TRBJ1-5
TGTGCCTGGAAGACAGGTAGCAATCAGCCCCAGCATTTT
CAWKTGSNQPQHF
>NA|TRBV28|NA|TRBJ1-2
TGTGCCAGCAGGACGGGAGGCAGGAGTCCCTCGTATGGCTACACCTTC
CASRTGGRSPSYGYTF
>NA|TRBV7-9|NA|TRBJ1-1
TGTGCCAGCAGCTTATGGCAGGGTGTGAACACTGAAGCTTTCTTT
CASSLWQGVNTEAFF
>NA|TRBV5-4|TRBD1|TRBJ2-6
TGTGCCAGCAGCTTAGACAGGGCTGCCTCTGGGGCCAACGTCCTGACTTTC
CASSLDRAASGANVLTF
>NA|TRBV6-1|NA|TRBJ1-2
TGTGCCAGCAGTGAATCAGGAAGCTATGGCTACACCTTC
CASSESGSYGYTF
>once|TRBV27|NA|TRBJ2-3
TGTGCCAGCAGTTTTGCGGTTGAAGCCGGTAGTCCGTATTTT
CASSFAVEAGSPYF
>NA|TRBV2|TRBD1|TRBJ1-2
TGTGCCAGCAGTGGGACAGGGAATGGCTACACCTTC
CASSGTGNGYTF
>NA|TRBV6-5|NA|TRBJ2-1
TGTGCCAGCACTCCCTCTCGGAGCTCCTACAATGAGCAGTTCTTC
CASTPSRSSYNEQFF
>NA|TRBV19|TRBD1|TRBJ1-2
TGTGCCAGTAGTTCATCAGGGGGAAATAACTATGGCTACACCTTC
CASSSSGGNNYGYTF
>NA|TRBV10-2|NA|TRBJ1-2
TGCGCCAGCAGTGAGTTTCAGGGTTCCTATGGCTACACCTTC
CASSEFQGSYGYTF
>NA|TRBV11-2|NA|TRBJ1-1
TGTGCCAGCAGCTTGTGGCCCCCGTGGGGGTCGGGGGGCACTGAAGCTTTCTTT
CASSLWPPWGSGGTEAFF
>NA|TRBV6-6|NA|TRBJ1-6
TGTGCCAGCACTCCCCGGGAAGGGTCACCCCTCCACTTT
CASTPREGSPLHF
>once|TRBV7-8|NA|TRBJ2-3
TGTGCCAGCAGCTTACGGTTTAGGGGTTTCACAGATACGCAGTATTTT
CASSLRFRGFTDTQYF
>NA|TRBV5-4|TRBD1|TRBJ1-2
TGTGCCAGCAGCTCCCTTAGGACAGGGCAAGGCTACACCTTC
CASSSLRTGQGYTF
>NA|TRBV4-1|NA|TRBJ2-3
TGCGCCAGCAGCCAAGTGGGCGGGGATACGCAGTATTTT
CASSQVGGDTQYF
>NA|TRBV28|NA|TRBJ2-7
TGTGCCAGCAGCCAGGGGGAGGTTGCCGAGCAGTACTTC
CASSQGEVAEQYF
>once|TRBV30|TRBD1|TRBJ1-2
TGTGCCTGCCTCAACAGGGGGCTTAACTATGGCTACACCTTC
CACLNRGLNYGYTF
>NA|TRBV25-1|TRBD2|TRBJ2-1
TGTGCCAGCAGTGTGACTAGCGGGAGTAGGAATGAGCAGTTCTTC
CASSVTSGSRNEQFF
>once|TRBV5-6|TRBD2|TRBJ2-1
TGTGCCAGCAGCCAGACTAGCAGACATAATGAGCAGTTCTTC
CASSQTSRHNEQFF
>NA|TRBV28|NA|TRBJ1-2
TGTGCCAGCAGTTTAGGGGAGGGAGGTTATGGCTACACCTTC
CASSLGEGGYGYTF
>few|TRBV29-1|TRBD1|TRBJ1-6
TGCAGCGTTGCCAGTTCGACAGGGCTGGGTTCACCCCTCCACTTT
CSVASSTGLGSPLHF
>NA|TRBV6-5|NA|TRBJ2-1
TGTGCCAGCGCTACAGATTACAATGAGCAGTTCTTC
CASATDYNEQFF
>NA|TRBV4-2|TRBD2|TRBJ2-3
TGTGCCAGCAGCCAAGGGACTAGCGAAGATACGCAGTATTTT
CASSQGTSEDTQYF
>NA|TRBV7-9|TRBD1|TRBJ1-2
TGTGCCAGCAGCTTTGGGGACAGGGGGTCCTATGGCTACACCTTC
CASSFGDRGSYGYTF
>NA|TRBV19|TRBD1|TRBJ1-2
TGTGCCAGTAGTGTGACAGGGGCTAGGTATGGCTACACCTTC
CASSVTGARYGYTF
>NA|TRBV4-2|NA|TRBJ2-3
TGTGCCAGCAGCCAAGATGGTCGGGATGGGTTTCCAGATACGCAGTATTTT
CASSQDGRDGFPDTQYF
>NA|TRBV15|TRBD2|TRBJ2-1
TGTGCCACCCACCCGACTAGCGGGATTGGTAATGAGCAGTTCTTC
CATHPTSGIGNEQFF
>NA|TRBV19|TRBD2|TRBJ2-3
TGTGCCAGTAGTCTTACTGGGACTAGCGTCCCAGATACGCAGTATTTT
CASSLTGTSVPDTQYF
>NA|TRBV5-1|NA|TRBJ2-7
TGCGCCAGCAGCTTCGGGCAGGGGACCGAGCAGTACTTC
CASSFGQGTEQYF
>NA|TRBV29-1|TRBD1|TRBJ2-5
TGCAGCGTTGATCGACAGGGAAGGCAAGAGACCCAGTACTTC
CSVDRQGRQETQYF
>NA|TRBV19|NA|TRBJ1-1
TGTGCCAGTAGTATCAACAGCCATCCCCACACTGAAGCTTTCTTT
CASSINSHPHTEAFF
>NA|TRBV29-1|NA|TRBJ2-2
TGCAGCGTTGTTCCGGCGAACACCGGGGAGCTGTTTTTT
CSVVPANTGELFF
>NA|TRBV15|TRBD1|TRBJ1-4
TGTGCCACCAGCAGTGGGGACAGGGCTGGGGAAAAACTGTTTTTT
CATSSGDRAGEKLFF
>NA|TRBV19|NA|TRBJ1-2
TGTGCCAGTAGTATTGGCGGCCAGAGAGGTGGCTACACCTTC
CASSIGGQRGGYTF
>NA|TRBV7-9|NA|TRBJ1-6
TGTGCCAGCAGCTTAGGTGGGGCAGAGAATTCACCCCTCCACTTT
CASSLGGAENSPLHF
>NA|TRBV6-1|NA|TRBJ1-5
TGTGCCAGCAGTGAAGAGGGGGGGCTCAATCAGCCCCAGCATTTT
CASSEEGGLNQPQHF
>NA|TRBV7-9|NA|TRBJ2-1
TGTGCCAGCAGCTTTCCCAAGAGAGAGCAGTTCTTC
CASSFPKREQFF
>NA|TRBV7-9|TRBD1|TRBJ2-1
TGTGCCAGCAGCTCAGACAGGGCCCTTGCGTTCTTC
CASSSDRALAFF
>NA|TRBV7-9|NA|TRBJ1-6
TGTGCCAGCAGCCCATCGATAGATTCACCCCTCCACTTT
CASSPSIDSPLHF
>once|TRBV16|NA|TRBJ1-1
TGTGCCAGCAGCCAATACGCGGGGCGTGAGAACACTGAAGCTTTCTTT
CASSQYAGRENTEAFF
>NA|TRBV19|TRBD1|TRBJ2-5
TGTGCCAGTGCCGGGACAGAGCAAGAGACCCAGTACTTC
CASAGTEQETQYF
>NA|TRBV28|TRBD1|TRBJ1-2
TGTGCCAGTCAACCTCCGGGACAGGGTTATGGCTACACCTTC
CASQPPGQGYGYTF
>NA|TRBV9|NA|TRBJ1-1
TGTGCCAGCAGCGTAGCTGGGGCTGATGTGGCTTTCTTT
CASSVAGADVAFF
>NA|TRBV6-5|TRBD1|TRBJ2-5
TGTGCCAGCAGTTACCAGGGGGATGGAGAGACCCAGTACTTC
CASSYQGDGETQYF
>NA|TRBV4-1|NA|TRBJ2-1
TGCGCCAGCAGCCAAGTCAACCTAGTCTCCTACAATGAGCAGTTCTTC
CASSQVNLVSYNEQFF
>NA|TRBV5-1|NA|TRBJ1-1
TGCGCCAGCAGCTCGCCGGCGGAAAACACTGAAGCTTTCTTT
CASSSPAENTEAFF
>NA|TRBV28|NA|TRBJ1-4
TGTGCCAGCAGCCCGCCCCGGGGGAGGGGTAATGAAAAACTGTTTTTT
CASSPPRGRGNEKLFF
>NA|TRBV5-1|NA|TRBJ2-5
TGCGCCAGCAGCCCCGGGGATAGCGGCCCTAACCCGGCCCAAGAGACCCAGTACTTC
CASSPGDSGPNPAQETQYF
>NA|TRBV5-4|TRBD2|TRBJ2-1
TGTGCCAGCAGCCTCAGCGGGGGGGCCTACAATGAGCAGTTCTTC
CASSLSGGAYNEQFF
>NA|TRBV5-1|TRBD1|TRBJ2-1
TGCGCCAGCAGCCTGTCAGGACAGGCGTACAATGAGCAGTTCTTC
CASSLSGQAYNEQFF
>NA|TRBV5-1|TRBD1|TRBJ2-3
TGCGCCAGCAGCTTGGACGGACAGGGCACCACAGATACGCAGTATTTT
CASSLDGQGTTDTQYF
>few|TRBV15|NA|TRBJ2-3
TGTGCCACCAGCAATGGTGAGCGGGCAGATACGCAGTATTTT
CATSNGERADTQYF